The T cell receptor (beta chain) described here comes from a study of T cell repertoires in cytomegalovirus infection. Study background: Evidence of both CMV infection and a matching HLA type came from public TCR beta signatures.

Losses at the gene ends were 6 bases for V and 5 bases for J; bases not matched to a gene: 4. This CDR3 has 13 residues. Ten or more counts support this clonotype. Its specificity is not known. TCRdb ran MiXCR on the reads and lists one entry per CDR3 protein. This sample has around 210,000 distinct CDR3 sequences, with 5% to 8.5% found just once. General study findings and limits: Within the response measured ex vivo, HLA-C-restricted CMV-specific TCR beta clonotypes were dominant. Individuals carrying CMV plus the relevant HLA were identified by cumulative frequency of public TCR beta families.

The chain combines TRBV12-3 or TRBV12-4 with TRBJ1-5; 7 bases match TRBD1. Material: PBMCs. The receptor's source is a human donor in good health (CMV status not recorded). Some clones in this sample may be carry-over from other donors' samples. This CDR3 is CASRTGRDQPQHF. CDR3 coding DNA: TGTGCCAGCAGGACAGGGAGGGATCAGCCCCAGCATTTT.